What follows are 17 T cell receptor beta chains derived from one specimen sequenced in a study of blood T cell repertoires in COVID-19. Profiled with immunoSEQ multiplex PCR; TCRdb holds only in-frame clones, not every one. The data show about 260,000 clones, 91% seen once. Sequenced sample: peripheral blood. All receptors derive from a person aged 18 to 35 with COVID-19, enrolled during active disease.

This clone was detected only a few times. Additional DNA sequences in this sample encode the identical CDR3. The chain has TRBV11-3 and TRBJ2-1, with 10 bases identical to TRBD1. The CDR3 contains 15 residues. Trimming cost V 5 bases and J 4 bases; bases outside gene matches: 5. Germline V lookup: CDR1 SGHNT, CDR2 YENEEA. For the CDR3, the DNA is TGTGCCAGCAGCCTCGGACAGGGGGTATACAATGAGCAGTTCTTC. This encodes CASSLGQGVYNEQFF.

V usage is TRBV6-5 and J usage is TRBJ2-5; D remains ambiguous. V was pared by 4 bases and J by 4 bases, with 13 bases between. CDR1 is MNHEY, CDR2 SVGAGI, per germline. The CDR3 consists of 14 residues. DNA for the CDR3: TGTGCCAGCAGTTTCGACCGGGTACTAGAGACCCAGTACTTC. Amino acid sequence: CASSFDRVLETQYF.

The rearrangement joins TRBV5-4 to TRBJ2-5; 11 positions agree with TRBD2. In germline, CDR1 is SGHNT, CDR2 YYREEE (reference sequence). This CDR3 is 15 amino acids long. Trimming cost V 4 bases and J 2 bases; bases outside gene matches: 4. CDR3 in amino acids: CASSPSGRRQETQYF. In nucleotides, the CDR3 is TGTGCCAGCAGCCCTAGCGGGAGGAGACAAGAGACCCAGTACTTC. Full variable domain (missing parts from reference TRBV5-4 and TRBJ2-5): ETGVTQSPTHLIKTRGQQVTLRCSSQSGHNTVSWYQQALGQGPQFIFQYYREEENGRGNFPPRFSGLQFPNYSSELNVNALELDDSALYLCASSPSGRRQETQYFGPGTRLLVL.

The chain recombines TRBV7-2 with TRBJ2-7; D is possibly TRBD2 (5 bases). The CDR3 spans 17 residues. Germline loops: CDR1 SGHTA, CDR2 FQGNSA. V was shortened by 1 base and J by 5 bases, with 21 bases between the two germline ends. The CDR3 DNA is TGTGCCAGCAGCTTAGATCCGGGAATCCCAGCAGAAAACGAGCAGTACTTC. This translates into CASSLDPGIPAENEQYF.

The chain uses TRBV28 and TRBJ1-1; 9 nucleotides match TRBD1. The CDR3 loop spans 16 amino acids. Per germline, CDR1 MDHEN and CDR2 SYDVKM. V dropped 4 bases and J dropped 0; count of bases not matched to a gene: 6. The CDR3 DNA is TGTGCCAGCAGTTCGGGACAGGGCAGGATGAACACTGAAGCTTTCTTT. This sequence encodes CASSSGQGRMNTEAFF.

In nucleotides, the CDR3 is TGTGCCAGCAGCGACGGGACAGGGATCAGCTATGGCTACACCTTC. The encoded protein is CASSDGTGISYGYTF. The chain carries TRBV11-2 and TRBJ1-2; TRBD1 matches 9 bases. Germline V gives CDR1 SGHAT, CDR2 FQNNGV. J gave up 4 bases and V 5 bases, and 8 bases lay outside the gene matches. CDR3 size: 15 residues.

This CDR3 reads CASSLGGIEAFF. Written as DNA, the CDR3 is TGTGCCAGCAGTTTAGGAGGCATAGAAGCTTTCTTT. The chain joins TRBV12-3 or TRBV12-4 to TRBJ1-1; D is undetermined. This CDR3 contains 12 residues. Trimming shortened V by 1 base and J by 8 bases, and 8 bases separated the two germline ends.

V usage is TRBV3-1 (or the pseudogene TRBV3-2) and J usage is TRBJ2-7; TRBD2 is a possible D gene (6 bases). The length of the CDR3 is 15 residues. Germline V gene sequence: CDR1 LGHDT, CDR2 YNNKEL (reference sequence). Trimming took 3 bases from V and 6 from J, leaving 18 bases between them. The CDR3 sequence is CASSQGPGEGPEQYF. CDR3 nucleotide sequence: TGTGCCAGCAGCCAGGGACCGGGGGAAGGGCCCGAGCAGTACTTC.

The chain recombines TRBV11-2 with TRBJ2-7; TRBD2 is a possible D gene (5 bases). Germline-derived CDR1 and CDR2 are SGHAT and FQNNGV. Trimming left V 5 bases short and J 3 bases short, with 17 bases between. The CDR3 is made up of 15 amino acids. CDR3: CASSREGGLGYEQYF. CDR3 DNA sequence: TGTGCCAGCAGCCGAGAGGGTGGTTTAGGCTACGAGCAGTACTTC.

V and J are TRBV7-9 and TRBJ1-6, with 7 bases that match TRBD1. The CDR3 runs to 17 residues. The junction had 12 bases not matched to a gene; V was cut back by 3 bases and J by 7 bases. The germline V gene has CDR1 SEHNR and CDR2 FQNEAQ (reference sequence). CDR3 sequence reads: CASSLTGFGLRNSPLHF. CDR3 bases: TGTGCCAGCAGCTTGACAGGGTTTGGGCTTAGGAATTCACCCCTCCACTTT.

The DNA of the CDR3 is TGTGCCAGTAGTATGGTGGGCGACAATGAGCAGTTCTTC. Residues: CASSMVGDNEQFF. The chain recombines TRBV19 with TRBJ2-1; the D is unclear. V lost 3 bases and J lost 5, with 8 bases in between. Germline V gives CDR1 LNHDA, CDR2 SQIVND (reference sequence). CDR3 size: 13 residues.

The V and J genes are TRBV28 and TRBJ1-2; TRBD1 might be the D (6 bases). V was trimmed by 6 bases and J by 8 bases, leaving 19 bases between them. The germline V gene has CDR1 MDHEN and CDR2 SYDVKM. This CDR3 is 14 amino acids long. CDR3 amino acids: CASSLRGGYPGYTF. In DNA form, the CDR3 reads TGTGCCAGCAGCTTGAGGGGGGGCTATCCCGGCTACACCTTC.

The V call is TRBV5-4, the J call TRBJ2-3; the D gene is possibly TRBD2 (6 bases). This CDR3 comprises 15 residues. The germline V gene encodes CDR1 SGHNT and CDR2 YYREEE (reference sequence). V was cut by 5 bases and J by 2 bases, with 15 bases left in between. This CDR3 reads CASSSSGDVTDTQYF. CDR3 nucleotide sequence: TGTGCCAGCAGTTCATCGGGGGACGTCACAGATACGCAGTATTTT.

The rearrangement joins TRBV6-5 to TRBJ1-6, with D perhaps TRBD1 (5 bases). The ends were cut back, 2 bases at V and 7 bases at J, with 9 bases in the middle. Germline loops: CDR1 MNHEY, CDR2 SVGAGI. The CDR3 contains 14 residues. DNA for the CDR3: TGTGCCAGCAGTTACCTCCGACAGAATTCACCCCTCCACTTT. It yields the protein CASSYLRQNSPLHF.

This clone has only a few counts. The gene calls are TRBV6-5 and TRBJ2-5; 9 nucleotides line up with TRBD2. The CDR3 loop spans 15 amino acids. The trim removed 5 bases at V and 5 bases at J, leaving 9 bases unmatched. CDR1 and CDR2 (germline): MNHEY, SVGAGI. CDR3 amino acids: CASSTVAGVRETQYF. Here the CDR3 DNA reads TGTGCCAGCAGTACGGTAGCGGGAGTAAGGGAGACCCAGTACTTC.

The chain joins TRBV28 to TRBJ1-5; TRBD1 aligns across 7 bases. Per the germline V gene, CDR1 is MDHEN and CDR2 is SYDVKM. The CDR3 covers 16 residues. V trimming: 4 bases; J trimming: 6 bases; junction bases outside the gene matches: 12. Here the CDR3 DNA reads TGTGCCAGCAGTTCCCTACAGGGGAGTTCGGGTCAGCCCCAGCATTTT. As protein: CASSSLQGSSGQPQHF.

This sequence joins TRBV9 and TRBJ2-1, with 9 bases lining up with TRBD1. Per germline, CDR1 SGDLS and CDR2 YYNGEE. The CDR3 runs to 16 residues. V was clipped by 3 bases and J by 6 bases; unmatched bases: 10. The DNA of the CDR3 is TGTGCCAGCAGCGCCCCCGGGACAGGGACAGGCAATGAGCAGTTCTTC. As protein: CASSAPGTGTGNEQFF.